A selection of T cell receptor beta chains follows, all from one sample in a study of beta chain features in type 1 diabetes. The method was immunoSEQ multiplex PCR; TCRdb's version includes in-frame clones alone and lacks a portion of them. Of 250,000 to 300,000 clones in the sample, 13% to 15% were seen once. Sequencing was performed on naive CD4+ T cells from blood. All receptors come from a man aged 25-45 years with type 1 diabetes. The CDR3 runs from the conserved cysteine through the conserved F or W. Fields, in order: D gene, clone size, J gene, V gene, CDR3 DNA, CDR3 protein. The D gene is left open where the match is weak. Clone size is stated in some rows and not others, as once, few, many or a class when expanded.

d_call: TRBD1
clone_size: .
j_call: TRBJ2-7
v_call: TRBV7-3
cdr3_nt: TGTGCCAGCAGCTTGGGGACAGGGGCCTACGAGCAGTACTTC
cdr3_aa: CASSLGTGAYEQYF

d_call: TRBD2
clone_size: .
j_call: TRBJ2-5
v_call: TRBV7-2
cdr3_nt: TGTGCCAGCAGCCGAGGTAGCGGGGTAAACCAAGAGACCCAGTACTTC
cdr3_aa: CASSRGSGVNQETQYF

d_call: TRBD2
clone_size: few
j_call: TRBJ2-1
v_call: TRBV7-8
cdr3_nt: TGTGCCAGCAGCTTTGGGACTAGCGGGAGGCCTAGCCAGTTCTTC
cdr3_aa: CASSFGTSGRPSQFF

d_call: TRBD1
clone_size: .
j_call: TRBJ1-1
v_call: TRBV7-9
cdr3_nt: TGTGCCAGCAGCCGTCCGGGACAGCAGAACACTGAAGCTTTCTTT
cdr3_aa: CASSRPGQQNTEAFF

d_call: TRBD2
clone_size: .
j_call: TRBJ2-1
v_call: TRBV7-3
cdr3_nt: TGTGCCAGCAGCCCAGGGACTAGCGGGATGTACAATGAGCAGTTCTTC
cdr3_aa: CASSPGTSGMYNEQFF

d_call: .
clone_size: few
j_call: TRBJ2-7
v_call: TRBV9
cdr3_nt: TGTGCCAGCAGCGTCGGACAACTCTCCTACGAGCAGTACTTC
cdr3_aa: CASSVGQLSYEQYF

d_call: .
clone_size: few
j_call: TRBJ2-5
v_call: TRBV30
cdr3_nt: TGTGCCTGGACCCCGGGATCCGCCCAAGAGACCCAGTACTTC
cdr3_aa: CAWTPGSAQETQYF

d_call: TRBD1
clone_size: .
j_call: TRBJ1-1
v_call: TRBV2
cdr3_nt: TGTGCCTCTGGACAGGGGAAGAGGGAAGCTTTCTTT
cdr3_aa: CASGQGKREAFF

d_call: TRBD2
clone_size: few
j_call: TRBJ2-5
v_call: TRBV18
cdr3_nt: TGTGCCAGCTCACCGGGACTACAAGAGACCCAGTACTTC
cdr3_aa: CASSPGLQETQYF

d_call: .
clone_size: few
j_call: TRBJ2-1
v_call: TRBV9
cdr3_nt: TGTGCCAGCAGCCCTACAGGGTCCCCGTCCTACAATGAGCAGTTCTTC
cdr3_aa: CASSPTGSPSYNEQFF

d_call: TRBD2
clone_size: .
j_call: TRBJ2-1
v_call: TRBV2
cdr3_nt: TGTGCCAGCAGTTCACTAGCGGGATCCTACAATGAGCAGTTCTTC
cdr3_aa: CASSSLAGSYNEQFF

d_call: TRBD1
clone_size: .
j_call: TRBJ2-1
v_call: TRBV5-4
cdr3_nt: TGTGCCAGCAGCTCAACTCTACAGGGGCTAACCAATGAGCAGTTCTTC
cdr3_aa: CASSSTLQGLTNEQFF

d_call: .
clone_size: few
j_call: TRBJ2-5
v_call: TRBV7-9
cdr3_nt: TGTGCCAGCAGCTCCCGGGGGAAAGAGACCCAGTACTTC
cdr3_aa: CASSSRGKETQYF

d_call: TRBD1
clone_size: .
j_call: TRBJ2-5
v_call: TRBV5-1
cdr3_nt: TGCGCCAGCAGCCCAGGATGGACAGGCCAAGAGACCCAGTACTTC
cdr3_aa: CASSPGWTGQETQYF

d_call: .
clone_size: .
j_call: TRBJ2-5
v_call: TRBV29-1
cdr3_nt: TGCAGCGTTGTCTCGGGGGGCACGGGGGAGACCCAGTACTTC
cdr3_aa: CSVVSGGTGETQYF

d_call: TRBD1
clone_size: few
j_call: TRBJ1-4
v_call: TRBV18
cdr3_nt: TGTGCCAGCTCACCACGACGGGACAGGGATGAAAAACTGTTTTTT
cdr3_aa: CASSPRRDRDEKLFF

d_call: TRBD1
clone_size: few
j_call: TRBJ1-3
v_call: TRBV9
cdr3_nt: TGTGCCAGCAGCGTACAGGACAGGGGGCCTGGAAACACCATATATTTT
cdr3_aa: CASSVQDRGPGNTIYF

d_call: .
clone_size: .
j_call: TRBJ1-4
v_call: TRBV29-1
cdr3_nt: TGCAGCGTCCTGGGGGGGGCAACTAATGAAAAACTGTTTTTT
cdr3_aa: CSVLGGATNEKLFF

d_call: TRBD2
clone_size: .
j_call: TRBJ2-2
v_call: TRBV18
cdr3_nt: TGTGCCAGCTCACCGCGACTAGCGGGAACCACCGGGGAGCTGTTTTTT
cdr3_aa: CASSPRLAGTTGELFF

d_call: TRBD1
clone_size: few
j_call: TRBJ2-7
v_call: TRBV6-5
cdr3_nt: TGTGCCAGCAGTTACTCGGGACAGGGCGGCTACGAGCAGTACTTC
cdr3_aa: CASSYSGQGGYEQYF

d_call: .
clone_size: .
j_call: TRBJ2-7
v_call: TRBV7-8
cdr3_nt: TGTGCCAGCAGCCGGACAGTCTCCTACGAGCAGTACTTC
cdr3_aa: CASSRTVSYEQYF

d_call: TRBD2
clone_size: .
j_call: TRBJ2-3
v_call: TRBV16
cdr3_nt: TGTGCCAGCAGCCCACCCGGACTAGCGGGGGCTACGCAGTATTTT
cdr3_aa: CASSPPGLAGATQYF

d_call: TRBD2
clone_size: few
j_call: TRBJ2-2
v_call: TRBV9
cdr3_nt: TGTGCCAGCAGCGTAACTAGCGGGAGGGGCACCGGGGAGCTGTTTTTT
cdr3_aa: CASSVTSGRGTGELFF

d_call: .
clone_size: .
j_call: TRBJ1-4
v_call: TRBV6-1
cdr3_nt: TGTGCCAGCAGTGAAGTAGGAGGAGCAACTAATGAAAAACTGTTTTTT
cdr3_aa: CASSEVGGATNEKLFF

d_call: TRBD1
clone_size: few
j_call: TRBJ2-5
v_call: TRBV18
cdr3_nt: TGTGCCAGCTCACTAAGGGACAGGGAGACCCAGTACTTC
cdr3_aa: CASSLRDRETQYF

d_call: TRBD1
clone_size: .
j_call: TRBJ1-5
v_call: TRBV7-2
cdr3_nt: TGTGCCAGCAGCTCGGGGACAGGTTCTGGATTTCAGCCCCAGCATTTT
cdr3_aa: CASSSGTGSGFQPQHF

d_call: TRBD2
clone_size: .
j_call: TRBJ2-1
v_call: TRBV5-1
cdr3_nt: TGCGCCAGCAGCTTGGATAGACTAGCGGGACACAATGAGCAGTTCTTC
cdr3_aa: CASSLDRLAGHNEQFF

d_call: TRBD2
clone_size: .
j_call: TRBJ2-1
v_call: TRBV10-2
cdr3_nt: TGCGCCACCCGGACTAGCGGGAGTGTGCAGTTCTTC
cdr3_aa: CATRTSGSVQFF

d_call: .
clone_size: few
j_call: TRBJ2-7
v_call: TRBV6-6
cdr3_nt: TGTGCCAGCAGTGGGACTACAGGGAACTACGAGCAGTACTTC
cdr3_aa: CASSGTTGNYEQYF

d_call: TRBD1
clone_size: few
j_call: TRBJ2-7
v_call: TRBV18
cdr3_nt: TGTGCCAGCTCACCGGGACAGGGGTTTTACGAGCAGTACTTC
cdr3_aa: CASSPGQGFYEQYF

d_call: TRBD2
clone_size: .
j_call: TRBJ2-7
v_call: TRBV7-2
cdr3_nt: TGTGCCGTAACTAGCGGAAACTACGAGCAGTACTTC
cdr3_aa: CAVTSGNYEQYF

d_call: .
clone_size: .
j_call: TRBJ2-5
v_call: TRBV6-5
cdr3_nt: TGTGCCAGCAGTTATTCTGGCGGGGCGGAGACCCAGTACTTC
cdr3_aa: CASSYSGGAETQYF